These 3 T cell receptor beta chains came from one sample sequenced in a study of T-cell memory formation after mild COVID-19. TCRdb analysed the 5' RACE reads with MiXCR anew, one entry per CDR3 protein. Among 470,000 or so distinct CDR3 sequences listed, about 23% were seen once. The sample comprised PBMCs or a T cell subset sorted from them (not recorded which). Receptors originate from an adult woman who had mild COVID-19 (a few samples of this study predate the infection). Cell type and time point are not known.

This clonotype has just a few counts. V gene TRBV5-5 combines with J gene TRBJ2-5; 8 nucleotides agree with TRBD2. Trimming removed 3 bases from V and 4 bases from J; junction bases left unmatched: 11. Germline V gene lookup returns CDR1 SGHKS and CDR2 YYEKEE (reference sequence). The length of the CDR3 is 16 residues. CDR3 coding DNA: TGTGCCAGCAGCTCCAGGACTAGCCCGCTGCGAGAGACCCAGTACTTC. Amino acids: CASSSRTSPLRETQYF.

This clonotype was picked up a small number of times. For the CDR3, the DNA is TGTGCCTCTGCAGGCTCGACAGGGCGTACCGGGGGCGAGCAGTACTTC. This encodes CASAGSTGRTGGEQYF. The chain joins TRBV28 to TRBJ2-7, with D possibly matching TRBD1 (7 bases). The V gene's germline CDR1 is MDHEN and CDR2 SYDVKM. V dropped 11 bases and J dropped 6 bases, with 29 bases sitting between them. The CDR3 covers 16 residues.

This clonotype was detected ten times or more. This chain connects TRBV7-9 to TRBJ1-4, with D tentatively TRBD1 (5 bases). Trimming took off 3 bases at V and 3 bases at J, with 14 bases between the two ends. The CDR3 is made up of 16 amino acids. CDR1 is SEHNR, CDR2 FQNEAQ, per germline (reference sequence). The CDR3 DNA sequence: TGTGCCAGCAGCTTTTCGGCCTCAGGGTCTAATGAAAAACTGTTTTTT. Translation gives CASSFSASGSNEKLFF. Looking up the rest from reference TRBV7-9 and TRBJ1-4 gives the full variable domain: DTGVSQNPRHKITKRGQNVTFRCDPISEHNRLYWYRQTLGQGPEFLTYFQNEAQLEKSRLLSDRFSAERPKGSFSTLEIQRTEQGDSAMYLCASSFSASGSNEKLFFGSGTQLSVL.